This T cell receptor (beta chain) appears in the sequencing data of a study of shared clonotypes between healthy human individuals. This clone has a single count. Its antigen is currently unknown. The V segment lost 4 bases and the J segment 0 bases; nucleotides outside the gene matches: 3. The CDR3 consists of 15 residues. Per the germline V gene, CDR1 is MNHEY and CDR2 is SVGAGI. Sequenced by immunoSEQ multiplex PCR; TCRdb stores in-frame clones only, minus some. This table holds 2 million to 2.5 million clones, about 95% found once. As defined, naive CD8 cells were CD45RO-negative and positively selected for CCR7, with terminally differentiated effector memory CD45RA+ cells excluded. The study, taken as a whole, reports: At large depth, rarefaction still showed sorted-subset sequencing to be incomplete.

The gene calls are TRBV6-5 and TRBJ2-5; 9 bases are a match to TRBD2. The clonotype comes from a man between 18 and 29 years old in good health. Sequencing was performed on naive CD8+ T cells sorted from blood. The CDR3 loop is CASSWTSEYQETQYF. The CDR3 DNA reads as TGTGCCAGCAGTTGGACTAGCGAGTACCAAGAGACCCAGTACTTC.